The sequence of this TCR beta chain was determined in a study of cytomegalovirus exposure and HLA in healthy donors. As for the study in general: Of about 400 genotyped donors, 65% to 85% clustered with self-reported Caucasian donors.

PCR primers comprised 60 Vbeta and 13 Jbeta primers. Assay used: immunoSEQ multiplex PCR; TCRdb lists only in-frame clones, some missing. This table holds over 85,000 clones, roughly 86% found once. Study results and caveats: Specificity for CMV antigens was confirmed in vitro for a few of the CMV-associated chains.

This clone was seen only once. Its antigen is currently unknown. The CDR3 is 15 amino acids. J lost 7 bases, V lost 6 bases, and 9 bases had no gene match. Germline V gene data show CDR1 as SNHLY and CDR2 as FYNNEI. This clonotype was obtained from a man in his forties in good health and CMV-seronegative. The chain is built from TRBV2 and TRBJ2-5, with TRBD2 matching 12 bases. Sample: PBMCs. CDR3 sequence reads: CASSPTSGGPGTQYF. The CDR3 DNA reads as TGTGCCAGCAGCCCGACTAGCGGGGGACCCGGGACCCAGTACTTC.